The 16 T cell receptor beta chains presented below share a single source sample, sequenced in a study of T-cell reconstitution after alpha-beta-depleted transplantation in children. The TCRbeta library incorporated unique molecular identifiers. TCRdb passed the PCR reads through MiXCR, listing each CDR3 protein once. The sample has hundreds of thousands of distinct CDR3 sequences; around 13% are singletons. The sequenced sample was PBMCs, obtained before TCRalphabeta/CD19-depleted stem cell transplant. The receptor source for this set is a girl aged 2 to 9 with congenital amegakaryocytic thrombocytopenia, due to receive a stem cell transplant.

This clonotype appeared a few times. The chain couples TRBV6-5 to TRBJ2-7; no clear D. V lost 6 bases and J 2 bases, leaving 11 bases between the germline ends. This CDR3 has 13 amino acids. CDR1 MNHEY and CDR2 SVGAGI come from the germline V gene. The CDR3 DNA reads as TGTGCCAGCAGGTCTCTGGGCCCCTACGAGCAGTACTTC. This codes for CASRSLGPYEQYF.

This clonotype was picked up a small number of times. This chain links TRBV7-9 with TRBJ1-2; D is unclear. CDR1 and CDR2 from the germline V gene are SEHNR and FQNEAQ (reference sequence). Trimming removed 5 bases from V and 4 bases from J, with 11 bases in between. The CDR3 length is 13 residues. CDR3 in DNA: TGTGCCAGCAGCGCCTTCCGGGGCTATGGCTACACCTTC. This gives the protein CASSAFRGYGYTF.

This clonotype was recorded at least ten times. The chain links TRBV5-1 to TRBJ1-1, with D unresolved. The CDR3 extends over 16 amino acids. Trimming left V 1 base short and J 4 bases short, with 17 bases between. Per germline, CDR1 SGHRS and CDR2 YFSETQ. The CDR3 region has the DNA TGCGCCAGCAGCTTGACCTACGGGAAACCGAGCACTGAAGCTTTCTTT. Its protein is CASSLTYGKPSTEAFF.

This rearrangement joins TRBV3-1 to TRBJ1-6, with D unresolved. The V gene's germline CDR1 is LGHDT and CDR2 YNNKEL (reference sequence). V was pared by 3 bases and J by 14 bases, with 11 bases between. The CDR3 runs to 12 residues. The DNA for the CDR3 is TGTGCCAGCAGCCAGGCCAATTCGGCCCTCCACTTT. Its translation: CASSQANSALHF.

This CDR3 is CSARIRSSGNTIYF. The CDR3 bases are TGCAGTGCTAGAATTCGGAGCTCTGGAAACACCATATATTTT. The chain couples TRBV20-1 to TRBJ1-3; D ambiguous. The ends were cut back, 2 bases at V and 0 bases at J, with 8 bases in the middle. Germline-derived CDR1 and CDR2 are DFQATT and SNEGSKA (reference sequence). This CDR3 has 14 amino acids.

The V call is TRBV29-1, the J call TRBJ1-2, with TRBD1 identical over 7 bases. The J segment lost 5 bases and the V segment lost 3 bases, leaving 3 bases of the junction unmatched. Per germline, CDR1 SQVTM and CDR2 ANQGSEA. The CDR3 has 12 amino acids. The CDR3 DNA follows: TGCAGCGTTGATATACAGGGGTATGGCTACACCTTC. Protein product: CSVDIQGYGYTF. Using reference TRBV29-1 and TRBJ1-2 for the parts outside the CDR3, the full variable domain is SAVISQKPSRDICQRGTSLTIQCQVDSQVTMMFWYRQQPGQSLTLIATANQGSEATYESGFVIDKFPISRPNLTFSTLTVSNMSPEDSSIYLCSVDIQGYGYTFGSGTRLTVV.

This clonotype was found many times. V gene TRBV5-1 combines with J gene TRBJ2-1; no clear D gene. This CDR3 has 15 amino acids. Germline V lookup: CDR1 SGHRS, CDR2 YFSETQ. Trimming left V 4 bases short and J 0 bases short, with 11 bases between. CDR3 amino acids: CASSRVLGSYNEQFF. CDR3 bases: TGCGCCAGCAGCCGAGTGCTAGGCTCCTACAATGAGCAGTTCTTC.

This clonotype was picked up many times. The rearrangement uses TRBV5-1 and TRBJ2-5; 8 bases line up with TRBD2. Germline V lookup: CDR1 SGHRS, CDR2 YFSETQ. This CDR3 is built from 14 residues. Losses at the gene ends were 4 bases for V and 5 bases for J; bases not matched to a gene: 7. The CDR3 region is CASSPSASGETQYF. CDR3 DNA sequence: TGCGCCAGCAGCCCCTCGGCTAGCGGGGAGACCCAGTACTTC.

This clonotype was observed at least ten times. V gene TRBV27 combines with J gene TRBJ2-6; no reliable D call. CDR1 and CDR2 from the germline V gene are MNHEY and SMNVEV (reference sequence). V shed 2 bases and J shed 0 bases, with 11 bases lying between them. The CDR3 runs 17 residues. CDR3 in DNA: TGTGCCAGCAGTTTACAGCGATACGACTCTGGGGCCAACGTCCTGACTTTC. This codes for CASSLQRYDSGANVLTF.

A word on this clonotype: This may stem from a read error, because a much larger clone lies one nucleotide away. The chain couples TRBV15 to TRBJ1-2; D possibly corresponds to TRBD1 (5 bases). The CDR3 has 12 amino acids. CDR1 LNHNV and CDR2 YYDKDF come from the germline V gene (reference sequence). V gave up 5 bases and J gave up 6 bases, with 10 bases separating them. CDR3 protein: CATSWTYNGYTF. For the CDR3, the DNA is TGTGCCACCAGCTGGACATATAATGGCTACACCTTC.

The CDR3 nucleotides read TGTGCCACCAGCGTACGACGTGGGTATAGATCCTACGAGCAGTACTTC. It yields the protein CATSVRRGYRSYEQYF. The V gene is TRBV15, the J gene TRBJ2-7; no firm D call. V was clipped by 5 bases and J by 1 base, with 18 bases between them. Per germline, CDR1 LNHNV and CDR2 YYDKDF (reference sequence). This CDR3 is 16 amino acids long. The variable domain in full, completed from reference TRBV15 and TRBJ2-7, reads DAMVIQNPRYQVTQFGKPVTLSCSQTLNHNVMYWYQQKSSQAPKLLFHYYDKDFNNEADTPDNFQSRRPNTSFCFLDIRSPGLGDTAMYLCATSVRRGYRSYEQYFGPGTRLTVT.

This clonotype showed up many times. The chain carries TRBV10-3 and TRBJ2-2; no clear D gene. V was clipped by 6 bases and J by 3 bases, with 2 bases between them. CDR1 and CDR2 (germline): ENHRY, SYGVKD. The CDR3 length is 11 residues. CDR3 sequence (DNA): TGTGCCATCAGGGACACCGGGGAGCTGTTTTTT. This sequence encodes CAIRDTGELFF.

This clonotype was counted at least ten times. The V call is TRBV6-1, the J call TRBJ1-6, with D perhaps TRBD1 (5 bases). V was cut by 2 bases and J by 11 bases, with 13 bases left in between. CDR1 and CDR2 from the germline V gene are MNHNS and SASEGT. The CDR3 loop spans 14 amino acids. The CDR3 is CASSERLGGAPLHF. CDR3 in DNA: TGTGCCAGCAGTGAACGCCTAGGAGGGGCACCCCTCCACTTT.

This clonotype was detected ten times or more. The chain joins TRBV27 to TRBJ1-3, with a weak D call TRBD1 (6 bases). From germline, CDR1 is MNHEY and CDR2 SMNVEV (reference sequence). The length of the CDR3 is 16 residues. Trimming left V 5 bases short and J 1 base short, with 15 bases between. For the CDR3, the DNA is TGTGCCAGCAGTGGGGCGGGGGCGAATTCTGGAAACACCATATATTTT. This gives the protein CASSGAGANSGNTIYF.

This clonotype was recorded many times. The J gene is TRBJ2-3, the V gene TRBV28, with D perhaps matching TRBD1 (6 bases). V gave up 2 bases and J gave up 0 bases, with 9 bases separating them. The germline CDR1 and CDR2 sequences are MDHEN and SYDVKM. This CDR3 comprises 15 residues. The CDR3 sequence is CASSLRTASTDTQYF. CDR3 DNA: TGTGCCAGCAGTTTAAGGACAGCTAGCACAGATACGCAGTATTTT.

This clonotype was detected many times. The chain couples TRBV29-1 to TRBJ2-1, with 11 bases aligning to TRBD2. Trimming took 6 bases from V and 6 from J; bases not matched to a gene: 4. The CDR3 extends over 13 amino acids. Germline assignment: CDR1 SQVTM and CDR2 ANQGSEA. The CDR3 reads CSVTSGRGNEQFF. CDR3 DNA: TGCAGCGTCACTAGCGGGAGAGGCAATGAGCAGTTCTTC.